This section outlines one T cell receptor (beta chain) sequence together with its context. Clones were read by immunoSEQ multiplex PCR, and TCRdb kept only the in-frame ones, dropping some. Among roughly 89,000 clones, approximately 94% were seen once, and the ten largest hold roughly 2.2%. This entry is derived from a study of T cell changes during pregnancy in multiple sclerosis. The V and J ends lost 4 bases and 0 bases respectively, with 10 bases between them. CDR3 length: 15 amino acids. The germline V gene has CDR1 LNHDA and CDR2 SQIVND (reference sequence). The receptor was isolated from a female donor with multiple sclerosis, enrolled in a pregnancy study. The source was peripheral blood, collected in the third trimester of pregnancy. This chain uses TRBV19 with TRBJ2-1; a possible D gene is TRBD1 (5 bases). This CDR3 is CASSTVDSSYNEQFF. The CDR3 DNA reads as TGTGCCAGTAGTACCGTTGACAGCTCCTACAATGAGCAGTTCTTC.